This entry is about one T cell receptor (beta chain). At one end, the junction sequence differs from germline, possibly due to a read error. The germline CDR1 and CDR2 sequences are GTSNPN and SVGIG (reference sequence). This CDR3 has 13 amino acids. These data come from a study of T cells after yellow fever vaccination. TCRdb recomputed calls from the 5' RACE reads with MiXCR, one row per CDR3 protein. The sample yields nearly 300,000 distinct CDR3 sequences, roughly 9% seen once. The chain couples TRBV30 to TRBJ2-3; perhaps TRBD2 as D (6 bases). The sample was CD4+ T cells sorted from PBMCs, taken 5 days after the yellow fever booster vaccination. This sequence was found in a man aged 18 to 29 who received the YFV17D yellow fever vaccine. The CDR3 is CALSASFDSGQYF. The CDR3 bases are TGTGCCTTGAGTGCATCCTTTGATAGCGGTCAGTATTTT.